Each of the 21 T cell receptor beta chains below was sequenced from the same sample in a study of control samples from healthy donors and cancer patients. Assay: immunoSEQ multiplex PCR; the TCRdb copy retains only in-frame clones and omits some. This sample's table has about 190,000 clones. Sequencing was done on a sample of blood. The origin of the receptors is a woman under 40 in good health.

The CDR3 protein is CASSPRTTPYQETQYF. Written as DNA, the CDR3 is TGTGCCAGCAGCCCCCGGACTACCCCGTACCAAGAGACCCAGTACTTC. This sequence joins TRBV4-2 and TRBJ2-5, with D perhaps TRBD2 (6 bases). The V end lost 4 bases, the J end lost 0 bases, and 15 bases lay between the germline ends. Per germline, CDR1 LGHNA and CDR2 YNFKEQ. The CDR3 length is 16 residues.

The chain couples TRBV6-5 to TRBJ2-7; maybe TRBD2 (7 bases). The germline gives CDR1 MNHEY, CDR2 SVGAGI. CDR3 length equals 15 residues. Trimming cost V 6 bases and J 3 bases, with 18 bases left between them. CDR3 sequence reads: CASSPEGGAVYEQYF. The CDR3 DNA is TGTGCCAGCAGCCCCGAGGGGGGGGCCGTCTACGAGCAGTACTTC.

V is TRBV7-9 and J is TRBJ1-1, with no clear D. Per the germline V gene, CDR1 is SEHNR and CDR2 is FQNEAQ (reference sequence). The CDR3 has 13 amino acids. V was pared by 6 bases and J by 5 bases, with 13 bases between. CDR3 DNA: TGTGCCAGCAGTTTTCCTCGGGGAACTGAAGCTTTCTTT. Translated: CASSFPRGTEAFF.

The V gene is TRBV6-2 or TRBV6-3, the J gene TRBJ1-2; D call uncertain. The CDR3 totals 13 residues. The germline V gene encodes CDR1 MNHEY and CDR2 SVGEGT. Trimming shortened V by 2 bases and J by 6 bases, and 10 bases separated the two germline ends. The CDR3 reads CASSYGAADGYTF. The CDR3 nucleotides read TGTGCCAGCAGTTACGGTGCGGCGGATGGCTACACCTTC.

CDR3 loop: CASSSQGSGGGYTF. CDR3 DNA: TGTGCCAGCAGCTCACAGGGGAGTGGAGGTGGCTACACCTTC. This chain uses TRBV7-9 with TRBJ1-2; 7 positions agree with TRBD1. Trimming at V came to 4 bases and at J to 7 bases, leaving 9 bases not matched to a gene. This CDR3 comprises 14 residues. Germline CDR1 reads SEHNR; CDR2 reads FQNEAQ (reference sequence).

The CDR3 is CASSFRQPQHF. DNA for the CDR3: TGTGCCAGCAGCTTCAGACAGCCCCAGCATTTT. The chain couples TRBV7-9 to TRBJ1-5; D remains ambiguous. Germline values: CDR1 SEHNR, CDR2 FQNEAQ (reference sequence). This CDR3 is built from 11 residues. Trimming stripped 3 bases from V and 7 bases from J, with 4 bases between.

This chain links TRBV11-2 with TRBJ1-1; D may be TRBD1 (6 bases). The CDR3 is 15 amino acids. In germline, CDR1 is SGHAT, CDR2 FQNNGV. V lost 2 bases and J 0 bases, leaving 10 bases between the germline ends. The CDR3 DNA is TGTGCCAGCAGCTTAATCCGGACAGTGAACACTGAAGCTTTCTTT. Its protein is CASSLIRTVNTEAFF.

This sequence joins TRBV15 and TRBJ1-1; the D is unclear. This CDR3 has 15 amino acids. With 1 base removed from V and 4 bases from J, the gap between germline ends came to 13 bases. The germline CDR1 and CDR2 sequences are LNHNV and YYDKDF (reference sequence). The CDR3 DNA sequence: TGTGCCACCAGCAGAGTCGGAGGGCGTGGCACTGAAGCTTTCTTT. Translation gives CATSRVGGRGTEAFF.

This sequence joins TRBV29-1 and TRBJ2-3, with a possible D match to TRBD2 (6 bases). This CDR3 comprises 14 residues. V gave up 5 bases and J gave up 6 bases, with 18 bases separating them. Germline CDR1 reads SQVTM; CDR2 reads ANQGSEA. CDR3 nucleotide sequence: TGCAGCGTTTCTCCGGGACTCCACACGGATACGCAGTATTTT. Amino acids: CSVSPGLHTDTQYF.

The rearrangement joins TRBV10-2 to TRBJ1-3; perhaps TRBD1 as D (5 bases). This CDR3 spans 14 amino acids. Looked up from germline, CDR1 is WSHSY and CDR2 is SAAADI. Trimming stripped 3 bases from V and 4 bases from J, with 10 bases between. CDR3 residues: CASSDLGPGNTIYF. The CDR3 DNA sequence: TGCGCCAGCAGTGACCTGGGGCCCGGAAACACCATATATTTT.

The chain combines TRBV6-1 with TRBJ1-1; D unclear. Trimming stripped 3 bases from V and 6 bases from J, with 17 bases between. From germline, CDR1 is MNHNS and CDR2 SASEGT. The CDR3 runs to 15 residues. CDR3 nucleotide sequence: TGTGCCAGCAGTGATTTTGGGGTTCTGAAGGCTGAAGCTTTCTTT. Translated: CASSDFGVLKAEAFF.

This sequence joins TRBV7-8 and TRBJ2-7, with D unresolved. In germline, CDR1 is SGHVS, CDR2 FQNEAQ. The V end was cut by 5 bases, the J end by 1 base, with 9 bases between. The CDR3 sequence is 13 residues long. In DNA form, the CDR3 reads TGTGCCAGCAGCCTCGTCGAGTCCTACGAGCAGTACTTC. Amino acids: CASSLVESYEQYF.

The J gene is TRBJ1-1, the V gene TRBV4-1; D gene ambiguous. There are 15 residues in the CDR3. CDR1 is MGHRA, CDR2 YSYEKL, per germline. Trimming left V 0 bases short and J 2 bases short, with 10 bases between. In nucleotides, the CDR3 is TGCGCCAGCAGCCAAGAGGTGAGCTTAAACACTGAAGCTTTCTTT. It translates to CASSQEVSLNTEAFF.

Worth noting for this clone: The junction does not match germline at one end; this may be a read error. This rearrangement joins TRBV7-9 to TRBJ2-1, with 7 nucleotides matching TRBD1. Germline CDR1 reads SEHNR; CDR2 reads FQNEAQ (reference sequence). The CDR3 runs 17 residues. CDR3 sequence reads: CASSSLTGTASHNEQFF. The CDR3 region has the DNA TGTGCCAGCAGCTCATTGACCGGGACAGCCTCCCACAATGAGCAGTTCTTC. Full variable domain (rest looked up from reference TRBV7-9 and TRBJ2-1): DTGVSQNPRHKITKRGQNVTFRCDPISEHNRLYWYRQTLGQGPEFLTYFQNEAQLEKSRLLSDRFSAERPKGSFSTLEIQRTEQGDSAMYLCASSSLTGTASHNEQFFGPGTRLTVL.

The V and J genes are TRBV19 and TRBJ1-5; D is unclear. The germline gives CDR1 LNHDA, CDR2 SQIVND (reference sequence). This CDR3 has 15 amino acids. The V end lost 3 bases, the J end lost 0 bases, and 9 bases lay between the germline ends. This chain's CDR3 is CASSIEGISNQPQHF. CDR3 nucleotides: TGTGCCAGTAGTATCGAGGGCATTAGCAATCAGCCCCAGCATTTT.

This chain uses TRBV6-1 with TRBJ1-2; D call uncertain. The CDR3 totals 13 residues. V was pared by 3 bases and J by 2 bases, with 7 bases between. Germline CDR1 is MNHNS and CDR2 is SASEGT. The CDR3 here is CASSESRNYGYTF. The CDR3 DNA sequence: TGTGCCAGCAGTGAGTCGAGGAACTATGGCTACACCTTC.

The chain has TRBV28 and TRBJ1-2; maybe TRBD1 (5 bases). CDR1 and CDR2 (germline): MDHEN, SYDVKM. This CDR3 spans 12 amino acids. Trimming removed 8 bases at V and 4 bases at J, with 11 bases between. CDR3 in DNA: TGTGCCAGCCAGACAGCAGTCTATGGCTACACCTTC. Protein: CASQTAVYGYTF.

The chain uses TRBV27 and TRBJ2-7; 8 bases are a match to TRBD1. CDR3 length: 14 residues. Trimming removed 6 bases from V and 4 bases from J; junction bases left unmatched: 8. CDR1 MNHEY and CDR2 SMNVEV come from the germline V gene (reference sequence). CDR3 nucleotide sequence: TGTGCCAGCAGGTCAGGGGGCAATCTGTACGAGCAGTACTTC. Translated, it gives CASRSGGNLYEQYF.

The rearrangement links TRBV9 to TRBJ1-1, with D unclear. The CDR3 consists of 17 residues. CDR1 and CDR2 from the germline V gene are SGDLS and YYNGEE. The germline V and J ends were trimmed by 0 bases and 6 bases, with 21 bases remaining between them. The CDR3 is CASSVDWTPRPGAEAFF. CDR3 coding DNA: TGTGCCAGCAGCGTAGATTGGACCCCCAGACCCGGGGCTGAAGCTTTCTTT.

The chain links TRBV4-1 to TRBJ2-7; D is unresolved. The V end lost 1 base, the J end lost 2 bases, and 12 bases lay between the germline ends. CDR1 is MGHRA and CDR2 is YSYEKL in the germline V gene. This CDR3 contains 15 residues. In DNA, the CDR3 is TGCGCCAGCAGCCAAGTCCCTACAGCTACCTACGAGCAGTACTTC. Encoded protein: CASSQVPTATYEQYF.

The J gene is TRBJ1-5, the V gene TRBV28; 7 bases map to TRBD1. The CDR3 contains 15 residues. The junction had 7 bases not matched to a gene; V was cut back by 6 bases and J by 2 bases. Germline CDR1 and CDR2: MDHEN and SYDVKM. CDR3 in DNA: TGTGCCAGCAGCGTGACAGGGAATGGCAATCAGCCCCAGCATTTT. Its translation is CASSVTGNGNQPQHF.